The 19 T cell receptor beta chains in this list originate from one sample, sequenced in a study of T cells after yellow fever vaccination. TCRdb re-analysed the 5' RACE reads in MiXCR, keeping a single row per CDR3 protein. The data hold around 100,000 distinct CDR3 sequences, with around 8.6% observed a single time. Specimen: CD8+ T cells sorted from PBMCs, collected 45 days after the yellow fever booster vaccination. Every receptor here comes from a man aged 30 to 45 who received the YFV17D yellow fever vaccine.

This sequence joins TRBV9 and TRBJ2-7, with TRBD1 matching 7 bases. Germline CDR1 is SGDLS and CDR2 is YYNGEE. V lost 3 bases to trimming and J lost 0 bases; unmatched junction nucleotides: 3. The CDR3 covers 14 residues. The CDR3 bases are TGTGCCAGCAGCGACCGGGACAGCTCCTACGAGCAGTACTTC. Protein: CASSDRDSSYEQYF.

This clonotype was observed at least ten times. J is TRBJ2-7 and V is TRBV5-8; 12 bases agree with TRBD2. The CDR3 totals 17 residues. Germline CDR1 is SGHTS and CDR2 is YDEGEE. V was pared by 0 bases and J by 2 bases, with 6 bases of the junction left unmatched. This CDR3 is CASSLGLAGVSTYEQYF. CDR3 sequence (DNA): TGTGCCAGCAGCTTGGGACTAGCGGGAGTATCCACCTACGAGCAGTACTTC.

This clonotype has ten or more counts. This chain connects TRBV20-1 to TRBJ2-3; the D gene is possibly TRBD2 (5 bases). The germline V gene has CDR1 DFQATT and CDR2 SNEGSKA (reference sequence). The CDR3 consists of 12 residues. The V end lost 5 bases, the J end lost 5 bases, and 11 bases lay between the germline ends. The CDR3 reads CSAQGGGDTQYF. The CDR3 DNA reads as TGCAGTGCTCAAGGTGGAGGAGATACGCAGTATTTT.

The J gene is TRBJ1-5, the V gene TRBV27; TRBD1 matches at 8 bases. Germline CDR1 MNHEY, CDR2 SMNVEV (reference sequence). Trimming cost V 4 bases and J 7 bases; bases outside gene matches: 12. The CDR3 length is 16 residues. The CDR3 DNA reads as TGTGCCAGCAGTTACTACGGATCACAGGGGGGACAGCCCCAGCATTTT. This codes for CASSYYGSQGGQPQHF.

V gene TRBV20-1 combines with J gene TRBJ2-1; possibly TRBD2 for D (6 bases). V shed 5 bases and J shed 5 bases, with 13 bases lying between them. Germline lookup yields CDR1 DFQATT and CDR2 SNEGSKA (reference sequence). CDR3 size: 13 residues. The CDR3 DNA is TGCAGTGCTGCACGACTAGTTCACAATGAGCAGTTCTTC. The encoded protein is CSAARLVHNEQFF.

This clonotype was counted many times. The chain has TRBV12-3 or TRBV12-4 and TRBJ2-5, with D tentatively TRBD1 (6 bases). V was cut by 6 bases and J by 2 bases, with 19 bases left in between. The CDR3 covers 16 residues. The CDR3 DNA is TGTGCCAGCAGCGACAGGAAATCTTTTGGGCAAGAGACCCAGTACTTC. Translation: CASSDRKSFGQETQYF.

There are many counts of this clonotype. The V and J genes are TRBV29-1 and TRBJ2-1, with D perhaps matching TRBD2 (5 bases). CDR1 is SQVTM, CDR2 ANQGSEA, per germline. Deletions cut 5 bases from V and 14 bases from J, with 13 bases between. The CDR3 is 10 residues long. CDR3 in DNA: TGCAGCGTTCACCCGATGGAGGAGTTCTTC. This translates into CSVHPMEEFF.

The rearrangement links TRBV5-8 to TRBJ1-5, with 8 bases identical to TRBD1. This CDR3 has 16 residues. Trimming took 3 bases from V and 5 from J; bases not matched to a gene: 10. Germline-derived CDR1 and CDR2 are SGHTS and YDEGEE. The CDR3 DNA follows: TGTGCCAGCAGCTGGACCCCAGGGGGCTCTTATCAGCCCCAGCATTTT. Its translation is CASSWTPGGSYQPQHF.

The rearrangement links TRBV6-5 to TRBJ2-3, with 7 bases aligning to TRBD2. Germline values: CDR1 MNHEY, CDR2 SVGAGI. V dropped 4 bases and J dropped 0; count of bases not matched to a gene: 7. CDR3 length: 16 residues. CDR3 loop: CASSFLADLSTDTQYF. CDR3 nucleotides: TGTGCCAGCAGTTTTCTAGCGGACCTTAGCACAGATACGCAGTATTTT.

This clonotype was seen repeatedly, ten times or more. The chain combines TRBV6-5 with TRBJ2-1; TRBD2 aligns across 12 bases. The CDR3 spans 16 residues. V gave up 0 bases and J gave up 8 bases; unmatched junction bases: 5. CDR1 and CDR2 from the germline V gene are MNHEY and SVGAGI. For the CDR3, the DNA is TGTGCCAGCAGTTACTCGGCTAGCGGGAGGGGGTATGAGCAGTTCTTC. It specifies CASSYSASGRGYEQFF.

This clonotype turned up a few times. The V call is TRBV6-2 or TRBV6-3, the J call TRBJ2-7; perhaps TRBD1 as D (6 bases). This CDR3 is built from 12 residues. V was trimmed by 4 bases and J by 3 bases, leaving 7 bases between them. Germline values: CDR1 MNHEY, CDR2 SVGEGT. This CDR3 is CASSWDIYEQYF. CDR3 coding DNA: TGTGCCAGCAGTTGGGACATCTACGAGCAGTACTTC.

V gene TRBV28 combines with J gene TRBJ2-3; TRBD2 aligns across 9 bases. V shed 8 bases, J shed 0 bases, and the junction held 12 bases outside the gene matches. CDR1 is MDHEN and CDR2 is SYDVKM in the germline V gene. CDR3 length equals 17 residues. CDR3 bases: TGTGCCAGCCAGGGGAGCGGGAGGACGGTTAGCACAGATACGCAGTATTTT. Protein product: CASQGSGRTVSTDTQYF.

This clonotype has ten or more counts. The chain employs TRBV9 and TRBJ1-6; D is undetermined. V was trimmed by 3 bases and J by 3 bases, leaving 13 bases between them. Germline CDR1 reads SGDLS; CDR2 reads YYNGEE. The CDR3 is 16 amino acids. The CDR3 loop reads CASSGVEDGYNSPLHF. DNA of the CDR3: TGTGCCAGCAGCGGGGTAGAGGACGGCTATAATTCACCCCTCCACTTT.

The rearrangement joins TRBV12-3 or TRBV12-4 to TRBJ2-1; 16 bases agree with TRBD2. The CDR3 runs 20 residues. Trimming at V came to 6 bases and at J to 1 base, leaving 12 bases not matched to a gene. The CDR3 nucleotides read TGTGCCAGCAGCCCGGGGACTAGCGGGAGGGAGGCTCGGTCCTACAATGAGCAGTTCTTC. It encodes CASSPGTSGREARSYNEQFF.

CDR3: CASSQDNRGFLAKNIQYF. CDR3 nucleotide sequence: TGTGCCAGCAGCCAAGATAATAGGGGTTTCCTAGCCAAAAACATTCAGTACTTC. The chain employs TRBV3-1 and TRBJ2-4, with D tentatively TRBD1 (5 bases). The CDR3 is made up of 18 amino acids. The germline CDR1 and CDR2 sequences are LGHDT and YNNKEL (reference sequence). The germline V and J ends were trimmed by 0 bases and 0 bases, with 15 bases remaining between them.

In its sample, this clonotype was seen a few times. The chain joins TRBV7-9 to TRBJ2-5, with a tentative D call TRBD1 (6 bases). Germline V lookup: CDR1 SEHNR, CDR2 FQNEAQ (reference sequence). The V and J ends lost 3 bases and 7 bases respectively, with 15 bases between them. The CDR3 length is 14 residues. The chain's CDR3 is CASSLGAAAGTQYF. CDR3 nucleotides: TGTGCCAGCAGCTTGGGGGCGGCCGCCGGGACCCAGTACTTC.

This clonotype has ten or more counts. The gene calls are TRBV6-2 or TRBV6-3 and TRBJ1-1, with D perhaps matching TRBD1 (6 bases). V lost 9 bases, J lost 6 bases, and 11 bases lay in between. The CDR3 spans 11 residues. The germline V gene encodes CDR1 MNHEY and CDR2 SVGEGT. CDR3 residues: CASRGAPEAFF. The CDR3 DNA reads TGTGCCAGTCGGGGGGCACCTGAAGCTTTCTTT.

This clonotype was seen a handful of times. The chain combines TRBV7-8 with TRBJ1-2; TRBD1 agrees at 10 bases. Germline lookup yields CDR1 SGHVS and CDR2 FQNEAQ. V trimming: 5 bases; J trimming: 5 bases; junction bases outside the gene matches: 8. This CDR3 is 15 amino acids long. The CDR3 loop reads CASSTRDRGLYGYTF. The CDR3 nucleotides are TGTGCCAGCAGCACCCGGGACAGGGGTCTATATGGCTACACCTTC. The variable domain in full, with the rest retrieved from reference TRBV7-8 and TRBJ1-2, is GAGVSQSPRYKVAKRGQDVALRCDPISGHVSLFWYQQALGQGPEFLTYFQNEAQLDKSGLPSDRFFAERPEGSVSTLKIQRTQQEDSAVYLCASSTRDRGLYGYTFGSGTRLTVV.

This chain joins TRBV5-4 and TRBJ2-7; D may be TRBD1 (6 bases). The CDR3 sequence is 15 residues long. Germline V gives CDR1 SGHNT, CDR2 YYREEE (reference sequence). Between the trimmed V and J ends, which lost 5 bases and 7 bases, there was a span of 22 bases. CDR3 nucleotides: TGTGCCAGCAGTACCGGGACACCCGGGTCATTGGAGCAGTACTTC. It codes for CASSTGTPGSLEQYF.